This T cell receptor beta chain stems from a study of T cells in narcolepsy. Study-level results: In some patient and control memory CD4+ samples, autoreactive clones were absent.

The ends were cut back, 0 bases at V and 3 bases at J, with 17 bases in the middle. There are 16 residues in the CDR3. Germline lookup yields CDR1 GTSNPN and CDR2 SVGIG (reference sequence). TCRdb's copy holds only in-frame clones and misses some; the assay was immunoSEQ multiplex PCR. The sample records about 35,000 clones, more than 75% being singletons. As concerns this clone: Its specificity is unknown.

The J gene is TRBJ1-2, the V gene TRBV30; maybe TRBD1 (5 bases). The sample consisted of memory (CD45RA-) CD4+ T cells from blood. This receptor was identified in a human donor in good health. CDR3 sequence reads: CAWSVLRTLGHYGYTF. The CDR3 DNA is TGTGCCTGGAGTGTACTCCGGACCCTGGGGCACTATGGCTACACCTTC. The complete variable domain, with remaining parts taken from reference TRBV30 and TRBJ1-2, reads SQTIHQWPATLVQPVGSPLSLECTVEGTSNPNLYWYRQAAGRGLQLLFYSVGIGQISSEVPQNLSASRPQDRQFILSSKKLLLSDSGFYLCAWSVLRTLGHYGYTFGSGTRLTVV.